One sample yielded the 11 T cell receptor beta chains listed below, sequenced in a study of blood T cell repertoires in COVID-19. Profiling relied on immunoSEQ multiplex PCR, and the TCRdb table lists in-frame clones only, not all of them. The table has about 180,000 clones, around 85% seen once. Specimen: PBMCs or T cells enriched from blood (not recorded which). The receptors derive from a man in his forties who had recovered from COVID-19.

This rearrangement joins TRBV25-1 to TRBJ2-1; TRBD1 agrees at 10 bases. Germline loops: CDR1 MGHDK, CDR2 SYGVNS. V lost 7 bases, J lost 10 bases, and 10 bases stayed unmatched. CDR3 size: 14 residues. CDR3 region: CASTRDRGSYEQFF. CDR3 nucleotide sequence: TGTGCCAGCACCCGGGACAGGGGAAGCTACGAGCAGTTCTTC.

V usage is TRBV18 and J usage is TRBJ2-3, with 7 nucleotides matching TRBD1. V lost 3 bases and J lost 4; bases outside the gene matches: 10. This CDR3 contains 16 residues. CDR1 and CDR2 from the germline V gene are KGHSH and LQKENI. The CDR3 coding sequence is TGTGCCAGCTCACCCACAGGGGTTCTTAGCGCAGATACGCAGTATTTT. It encodes CASSPTGVLSADTQYF.

This chain uses TRBV15 with TRBJ2-7, with 8 bases matching TRBD1. Germline values: CDR1 LNHNV, CDR2 YYDKDF (reference sequence). The CDR3 has 17 amino acids. The V and J ends lost 5 bases and 4 bases, in that order; junction bases with no gene match: 16. DNA of the CDR3: TGTGCCACCAGCCAGGGGGCAGCGGACAGAGAAATTTACGAGCAGTACTTC. Translation: CATSQGAADREIYEQYF. The complete variable domain, with remaining parts taken from reference TRBV15 and TRBJ2-7, reads DAMVIQNPRYQVTQFGKPVTLSCSQTLNHNVMYWYQQKSSQAPKLLFHYYDKDFNNEADTPDNFQSRRPNTSFCFLDIRSPGLGDTAMYLCATSQGAADREIYEQYFGPGTRLTVT.

This chain joins TRBV6-5 and TRBJ1-5; D unclear. V lost 3 bases to trimming and J lost 7 bases, with 10 bases between them. Looked up from germline, CDR1 is MNHEY and CDR2 is SVGAGI. The CDR3 consists of 13 residues. As DNA, the CDR3 is TGTGCCAGCAGTTATGATGCGGGACAGCCCCAGCATTTT. As protein: CASSYDAGQPQHF.

A single count supports this clone. The chain uses TRBV5-1 and TRBJ1-1, with D possibly TRBD1 on 6 matching bases. The ends were cut back, 0 bases at V and 4 bases at J, with 13 bases in the middle. The CDR3 consists of 15 residues. Per germline, CDR1 SGHRS and CDR2 YFSETQ. This CDR3 is CASSLGWGGGTEAFF. CDR3 bases: TGCGCCAGCAGCTTGGGATGGGGAGGGGGCACTGAAGCTTTCTTT.

The chain employs TRBV29-1 and TRBJ1-1; 12 positions agree with TRBD1. The CDR3 extends over 16 amino acids. V was clipped by 6 bases and J by 5 bases; unmatched bases: 13. The germline V gene encodes CDR1 SQVTM and CDR2 ANQGSEA. The chain's CDR3 is CSVGSLGQGARTEAFF. In DNA, the CDR3 is TGCAGCGTCGGATCCCTGGGACAGGGGGCGAGAACTGAAGCTTTCTTT. The entire variable domain, with the rest obtained from reference TRBV29-1 and TRBJ1-1, is as follows: SAVISQKPSRDICQRGTSLTIQCQVDSQVTMMFWYRQQPGQSLTLIATANQGSEATYESGFVIDKFPISRPNLTFSTLTVSNMSPEDSSIYLCSVGSLGQGARTEAFFGQGTRLTVV.

The chain is built from TRBV19 and TRBJ1-1, with D unclear. The CDR3 extends over 12 amino acids. Germline-derived CDR1 and CDR2 are LNHDA and SQIVND (reference sequence). V was trimmed by 7 bases and J by 2 bases, leaving 8 bases between them. CDR3 bases: TGTGCCAGTAAGGCGGCTAACACTGAAGCTTTCTTT. Translated: CASKAANTEAFF.

The V and J genes are TRBV27 and TRBJ1-6, with 11 bases fitting TRBD1. V lost 5 bases and J lost 14; bases outside the gene matches: 11. Germline V gene sequence: CDR1 MNHEY, CDR2 SMNVEV (reference sequence). The length of the CDR3 is 15 residues. The CDR3 region has the DNA TGTGCCAGCAGTCCCAGGACAGGGGGCATGGGGTCCCTCCACTTT. It specifies CASSPRTGGMGSLHF.

There are a few counts of this clone. The CDR3 region has the DNA TGTGCCAGCAACCCCGGGACAGGGATGGAGTACTTC. Translating gives CASNPGTGMEYF. The chain joins TRBV6-5 to TRBJ2-7, with 9 bases that match TRBD1. The CDR3 has 12 amino acids. The V segment lost 7 bases and the J segment 11 bases; nucleotides outside the gene matches: 9. CDR1 is MNHEY and CDR2 is SVGAGI in the germline V gene.

In its sample, this clone was seen once. V usage is TRBV7-9 and J usage is TRBJ2-7; 8 bases agree with TRBD2. This CDR3 has 16 residues. CDR1 SEHNR and CDR2 FQNEAQ come from the germline V gene (reference sequence). V trimming: 1 base; J trimming: 0 bases; junction bases outside the gene matches: 5. The CDR3 nucleotides read TGTGCCAGCAGCTTAGACAAGCGGGGGACCTCCTACGAGCAGTACTTC. Encoded protein: CASSLDKRGTSYEQYF.

In this sample, this clone turned up once. The chain carries TRBV7-9 and TRBJ1-1; TRBD1 is a possible D gene (5 bases). Germline V gives CDR1 SEHNR, CDR2 FQNEAQ (reference sequence). This CDR3 is 18 amino acids long. Trimming cost V 6 bases and J 2 bases, with 25 bases left between them. The CDR3 sequence is CASRSPMGLKASNTEAFF. The CDR3 nucleotides read TGTGCCAGCAGATCCCCAATGGGACTTAAGGCCAGCAACACTGAAGCTTTCTTT.